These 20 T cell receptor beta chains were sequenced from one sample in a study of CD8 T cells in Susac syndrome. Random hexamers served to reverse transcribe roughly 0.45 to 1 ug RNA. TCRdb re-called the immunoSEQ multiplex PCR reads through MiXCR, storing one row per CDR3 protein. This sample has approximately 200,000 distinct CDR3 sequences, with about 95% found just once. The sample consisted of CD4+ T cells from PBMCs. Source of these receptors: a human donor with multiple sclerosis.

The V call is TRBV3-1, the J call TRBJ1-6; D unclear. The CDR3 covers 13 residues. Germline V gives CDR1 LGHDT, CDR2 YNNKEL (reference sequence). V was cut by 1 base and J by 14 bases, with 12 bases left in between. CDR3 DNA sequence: TGTGCCAGCAGCCAAGGTGGACCCGGATCCCTCCACTTT. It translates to CASSQGGPGSLHF.

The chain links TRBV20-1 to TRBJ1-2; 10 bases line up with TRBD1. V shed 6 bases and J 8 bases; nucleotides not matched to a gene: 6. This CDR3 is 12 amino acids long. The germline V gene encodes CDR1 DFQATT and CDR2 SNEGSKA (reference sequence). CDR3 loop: CSAVGTGEGYTF. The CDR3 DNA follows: TGCAGTGCCGTCGGGACAGGGGAAGGCTACACCTTC.

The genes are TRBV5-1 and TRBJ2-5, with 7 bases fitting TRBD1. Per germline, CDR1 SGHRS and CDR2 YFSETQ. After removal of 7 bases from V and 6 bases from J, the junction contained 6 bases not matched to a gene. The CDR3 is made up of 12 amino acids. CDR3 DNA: TGCGCCAGCGAAGGACAGGCGCAGACCCAGTACTTC. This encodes CASEGQAQTQYF.

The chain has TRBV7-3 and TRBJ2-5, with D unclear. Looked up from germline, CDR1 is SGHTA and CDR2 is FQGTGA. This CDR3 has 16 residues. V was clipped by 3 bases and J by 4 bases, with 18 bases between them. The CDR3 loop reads CASSLTGFVYGETQYF. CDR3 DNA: TGTGCCAGCAGCTTGACCGGGTTCGTTTATGGAGAGACCCAGTACTTC.

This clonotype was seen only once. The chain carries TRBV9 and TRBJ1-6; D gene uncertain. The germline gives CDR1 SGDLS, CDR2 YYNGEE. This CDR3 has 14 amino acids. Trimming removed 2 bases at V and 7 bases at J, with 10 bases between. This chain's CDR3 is CASSVHLGNSPLHF. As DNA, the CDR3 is TGTGCCAGCAGCGTTCACCTAGGAAATTCACCCCTCCACTTT.

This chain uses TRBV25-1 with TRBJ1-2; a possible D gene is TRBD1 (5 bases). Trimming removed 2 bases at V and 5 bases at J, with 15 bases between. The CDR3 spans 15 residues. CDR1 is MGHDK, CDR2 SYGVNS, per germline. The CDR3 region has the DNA TGTGCCAGCAGTGAAGAGGGAAGGGACCTATATGGCTACACCTTC. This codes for CASSEEGRDLYGYTF.

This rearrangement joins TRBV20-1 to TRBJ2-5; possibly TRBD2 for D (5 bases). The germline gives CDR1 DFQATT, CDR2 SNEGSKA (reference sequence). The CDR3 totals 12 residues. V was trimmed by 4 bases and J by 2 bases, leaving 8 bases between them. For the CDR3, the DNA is TGCAGTGCTACCGAGGGACAAGAGACCCAGTACTTC. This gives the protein CSATEGQETQYF.

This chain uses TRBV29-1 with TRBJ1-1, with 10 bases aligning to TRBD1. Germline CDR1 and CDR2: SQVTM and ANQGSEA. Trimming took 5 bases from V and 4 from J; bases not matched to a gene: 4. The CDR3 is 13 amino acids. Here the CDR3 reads CSVRTGGSTEAFF. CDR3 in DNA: TGCAGCGTTCGGACAGGGGGGAGCACTGAAGCTTTCTTT. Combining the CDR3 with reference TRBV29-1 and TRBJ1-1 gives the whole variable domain SAVISQKPSRDICQRGTSLTIQCQVDSQVTMMFWYRQQPGQSLTLIATANQGSEATYESGFVIDKFPISRPNLTFSTLTVSNMSPEDSSIYLCSVRTGGSTEAFFGQGTRLTVV.

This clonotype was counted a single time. The CDR3 loop reads CASRHWTGGTYEQYV. In nucleotides, the CDR3 is TGTGCCAGCAGACATTGGACAGGGGGGACCTACGAGCAGTACGTC. V usage is TRBV6-2 or TRBV6-3 and J usage is TRBJ2-7; 10 bases agree with TRBD1. CDR3 size: 15 residues. CDR1 and CDR2 from the germline V gene are MNHEY and SVGEGT. The trim removed 6 bases at V and 2 bases at J, leaving 7 bases unmatched.

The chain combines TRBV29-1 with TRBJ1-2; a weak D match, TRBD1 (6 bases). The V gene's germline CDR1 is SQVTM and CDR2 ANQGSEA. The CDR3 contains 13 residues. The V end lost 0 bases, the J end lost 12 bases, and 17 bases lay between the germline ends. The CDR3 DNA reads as TGCAGCGTTGAAGATCTGTGGTGGGGGCTCGACACCTTC. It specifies CSVEDLWWGLDTF.

CDR3 sequence: CSVAAMNTEAFF. The CDR3 nucleotides are TGCAGCGTGGCCGCCATGAACACTGAAGCTTTCTTT. This sequence joins TRBV29-1 and TRBJ1-1; D gene unclear. Deletions cut 6 bases from V and 0 bases from J, with 8 bases between. Per germline, CDR1 SQVTM and CDR2 ANQGSEA. The CDR3 has 12 amino acids.

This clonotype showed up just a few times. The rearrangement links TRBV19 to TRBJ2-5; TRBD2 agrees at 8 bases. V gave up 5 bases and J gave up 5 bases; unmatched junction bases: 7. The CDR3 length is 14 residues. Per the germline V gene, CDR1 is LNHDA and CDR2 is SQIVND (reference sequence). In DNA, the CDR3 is TGTGCCAGTAGTCTAGGCGGGGGGCGGGAGACCCAGTACTTC. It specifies CASSLGGGRETQYF.

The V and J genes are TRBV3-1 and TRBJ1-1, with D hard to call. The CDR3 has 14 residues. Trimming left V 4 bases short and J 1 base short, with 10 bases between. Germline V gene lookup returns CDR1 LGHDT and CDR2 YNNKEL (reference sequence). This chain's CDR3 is CASSPVPGNTEAFF. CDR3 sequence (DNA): TGTGCCAGCAGCCCGGTACCGGGGAACACTGAAGCTTTCTTT.

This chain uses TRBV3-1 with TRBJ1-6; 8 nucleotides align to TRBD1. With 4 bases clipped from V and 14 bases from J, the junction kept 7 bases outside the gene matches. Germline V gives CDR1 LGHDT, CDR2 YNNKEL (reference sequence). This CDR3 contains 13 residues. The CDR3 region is CASSLGQGETLHF. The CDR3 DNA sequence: TGTGCCAGCAGCCTAGGACAGGGTGAGACCCTCCACTTT.

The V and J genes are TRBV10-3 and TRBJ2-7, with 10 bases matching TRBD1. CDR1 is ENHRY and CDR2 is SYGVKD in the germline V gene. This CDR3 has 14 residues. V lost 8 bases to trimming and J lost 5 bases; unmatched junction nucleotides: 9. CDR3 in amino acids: CAIRSGQGDDEQYF. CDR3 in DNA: TGTGCCATCCGATCTGGACAGGGGGACGACGAGCAGTACTTC.

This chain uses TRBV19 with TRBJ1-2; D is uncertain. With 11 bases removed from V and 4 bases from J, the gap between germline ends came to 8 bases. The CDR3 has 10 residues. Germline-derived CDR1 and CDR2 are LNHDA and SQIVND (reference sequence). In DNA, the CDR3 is TGTGCCTCGGGATCCTATGGCTACACCTTC. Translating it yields CASGSYGYTF.

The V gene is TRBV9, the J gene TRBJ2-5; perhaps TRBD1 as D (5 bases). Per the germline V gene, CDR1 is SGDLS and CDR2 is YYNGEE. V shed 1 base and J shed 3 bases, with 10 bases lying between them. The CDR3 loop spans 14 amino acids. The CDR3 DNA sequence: TGTGCCAGCAGCGTAACGGGCAGGGAAGAGACCCAGTACTTC. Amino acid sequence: CASSVTGREETQYF.

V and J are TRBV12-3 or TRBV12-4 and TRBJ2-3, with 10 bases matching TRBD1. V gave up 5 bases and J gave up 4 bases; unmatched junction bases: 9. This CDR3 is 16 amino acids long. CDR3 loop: CASSHTPGQGPDTQYF. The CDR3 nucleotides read TGTGCCAGCAGTCACACTCCGGGACAGGGGCCAGATACGCAGTATTTT.

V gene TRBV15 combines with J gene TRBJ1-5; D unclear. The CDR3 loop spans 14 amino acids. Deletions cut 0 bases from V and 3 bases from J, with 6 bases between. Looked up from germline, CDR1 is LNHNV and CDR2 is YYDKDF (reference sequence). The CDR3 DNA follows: TGTGCCACCAGCAGAGAAGGTTACAATCAGCCCCAGCATTTT. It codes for CATSREGYNQPQHF.

The DNA for the CDR3 is TGTGCCAGCGGCTGGCGCCACGACAATCAGCCCCAGCATTTT. Amino acids: CASGWRHDNQPQHF. The chain combines TRBV2 with TRBJ1-5; D uncertain. Germline V gene sequence: CDR1 SNHLY, CDR2 FYNNEI. V lost 8 bases, J lost 3 bases, and 14 bases lay in between. This CDR3 region has 14 residues.